A selection of T cell receptor beta chains follows, all from one sample in a study of shared clonotypes between healthy human individuals. Method: immunoSEQ multiplex PCR; TCRdb's copy keeps in-frame clones and lacks some. The table records about 2.2 million clones, 80% to 95% of them present only once. The specimen was naive CD8+ T cells from PBMCs. The receptors derive from a man aged 18 to 35 in good health. Some clones in this sample may be carry-over from other donors' samples. Both conserved end residues are part of each CDR3. D genes are given only for firm matches. Size values are once, few and many counts, or a class for expanded clones, and some rows have none.

NA | TRBJ1-5 | TRBV21-1 | NA | CASSSKTGEYEPQHF | TGTGCCAGCAGCAGCAAAACAGGGGAATACGAGCCCCAGCATTTT
NA | TRBJ2-7 | TRBV27 | TRBD1 | CASRSGTGSPYEQYF | TGTGCCAGCAGGTCCGGGACAGGGAGTCCCTACGAGCAGTACTTC
once | TRBJ2-1 | TRBV27 | TRBD2 | CASSGLAGGPHNEQFF | TGTGCCAGCAGTGGACTAGCGGGAGGGCCCCACAATGAGCAGTTCTTC
NA | TRBJ2-7 | TRBV27 | TRBD1 | CASSLSDDRGEQYF | TGTGCCAGCAGTTTATCGGACGACAGGGGCGAGCAGTACTTC
NA | TRBJ2-3 | TRBV6-1 | NA | CASSEGLSTDTQYF | TGTGCCAGCAGTGAAGGTCTTAGCACAGATACGCAGTATTTT
NA | TRBJ2-1 | TRBV28 | NA | CASSLWGDDDNEQFF | TGTGCCAGCAGTTTATGGGGGGACGATGACAATGAGCAGTTCTTC
NA | TRBJ1-3 | TRBV6-5 | TRBD1 | CASSYAQGAGNTIYF | TGTGCCAGCAGTTACGCACAGGGGGCTGGAAACACCATATATTTT
NA | TRBJ2-3 | TRBV2 | TRBD2 | CASSETLAEITDTQYF | TGTGCCAGCAGTGAAACACTAGCGGAAATCACAGATACGCAGTATTTT
NA | TRBJ2-7 | TRBV21-1 | NA | CAVKEPPPTSGRSISSYEQYF | TGTGCCGTCAAAGAGCCCCCGCCGACTAGCGGGAGATCTATAAGCTCCTACGAGCAGTACTTC
NA | TRBJ2-1 | TRBV15 | TRBD2 | CAAGGYNEQFF | TGTGCCGCGGGGGGATACAATGAGCAGTTCTTC
NA | TRBJ2-7 | TRBV6-1 | TRBD1 | CASLDDRGTYEQYF | TGTGCCAGCCTTGATGACAGGGGGACTTACGAGCAGTACTTC
NA | TRBJ2-7 | TRBV12-2 | NA | CAAYPRGAGAGNEQYF | TGTGCAGCATACCCCCGGGGCGCAGGAGCGGGAAACGAGCAGTACTTC
NA | TRBJ2-1 | TRBV7-9 | TRBD2 | CASSSGGGSGTSYNEQFF | TGTGCCAGCAGCTCCGGAGGGGGTAGCGGGACCTCCTACAATGAGCAGTTCTTC
NA | TRBJ2-1 | TRBV7-2 | TRBD2 | CASSFQVTGGVNEQFF | TGTGCCAGCAGCTTTCAAGTTACGGGAGGGGTTAATGAGCAGTTCTTC
NA | TRBJ1-5 | TRBV21-1 | NA | CAGDGFNQPQHF | TGTGCCGGGGACGGGTTTAATCAGCCCCAGCATTTT
NA | TRBJ1-1 | TRBV15 | NA | CATSRLGREDGTEAFF | TGTGCCACCAGCAGATTGGGCAGGGAAGATGGCACTGAAGCTTTCTTT
NA | TRBJ1-1 | TRBV7-2 | NA | CASSLRGIGMNTEAFF | TGTGCCAGCAGCCTACGGGGTATAGGGATGAACACTGAAGCTTTCTTT
once | TRBJ2-7 | TRBV28 | TRBD2 | CASSIAGLEGEQYF | TGTGCCAGCAGTATTGCGGGACTAGAGGGCGAGCAGTACTTC
NA | TRBJ1-3 | TRBV5-1 | NA | CASSLVGGSTGNTIYF | TGCGCCAGCAGCTTGGTTGGAGGGAGTACCGGAAACACCATATATTTT
few | TRBJ1-1 | TRBV29-1 | NA | CSVGEGMRTEAFF | TGCAGCGTTGGCGAGGGGATGAGAACTGAAGCTTTCTTT
NA | TRBJ1-1 | TRBV10-3 | NA | CATRAALGTEAFF | TGTGCCACCAGGGCAGCCCTGGGTACTGAAGCTTTCTTT
NA | TRBJ2-1 | TRBV28 | TRBD2 | CASSRTGTSGNNEQFF | TGTGCCAGCAGTCGTACCGGGACTAGCGGCAACAATGAGCAGTTCTTC
NA | TRBJ2-7 | TRBV5-6 | NA | CASSWGPESSYEQYF | TGTGCCAGCAGCTGGGGACCGGAGAGCTCCTACGAGCAGTACTTC
NA | TRBJ1-3 | TRBV29-1 | NA | CSVDERFSGNTIYF | TGCAGCGTTGATGAGAGATTCTCTGGAAACACCATATATTTT
NA | TRBJ1-4 | TRBV28 | TRBD1 | CASRTGQLNEKLFF | TGTGCCAGCAGGACGGGACAGCTTAATGAAAAACTGTTTTTT
once | TRBJ2-7 | TRBV2 | NA | CASSGGTRKASVYEQYF | TGTGCCAGCAGCGGCGGGACAAGGAAGGCTAGCGTTTACGAGCAGTACTTC
NA | TRBJ2-7 | TRBV27 | TRBD2 | CASSLSRGLAGVSYEQYF | TGTGCCAGCAGTTTAAGTAGGGGGTTAGCGGGAGTTTCCTACGAGCAGTACTTC
NA | TRBJ2-1 | TRBV15 | NA | CATSLVRLSSYNEQFF | TGTGCCACCAGCTTAGTCAGGTTAAGCTCCTACAATGAGCAGTTCTTC
NA | TRBJ2-1 | TRBV4-1 | NA | CASSQGQSSYNEQFF | TGCGCCAGCAGCCAAGGACAGTCCTCCTACAATGAGCAGTTCTTC
once | TRBJ2-4 | TRBV6-1 | NA | CASSEVRGPNYF | TGTGCCAGCAGTGAAGTTAGGGGACCAAACTACTTC
NA | TRBJ1-1 | TRBV30 | TRBD1 | CAWSVDTGATEAFF | TGTGCCTGGAGTGTTGATACAGGGGCCACTGAAGCTTTCTTT
once | TRBJ1-5 | TRBV6-1 | TRBD1 | CASSEARSQGAQHF | TGTGCCAGCAGTGAAGCGCGTAGTCAGGGGGCCCAGCATTTT
NA | TRBJ2-5 | TRBV28 | TRBD2 | CASSLGLAGQETQYF | TGTGCCAGCAGTTTGGGACTAGCGGGACAAGAGACCCAGTACTTC
NA | TRBJ2-1 | TRBV19 | NA | CASEQGSSYNEQFF | TGTGCCAGCGAACAGGGTAGCTCCTACAATGAGCAGTTCTTC
once | TRBJ1-5 | TRBV28 | NA | CASIPGAGSNQPQHF | TGTGCCAGCATCCCGGGTGCGGGTAGCAATCAGCCCCAGCATTTT
once | TRBJ1-2 | TRBV7-9 | NA | CASSETQGYTF | TGTGCCAGCAGCGAGACGCAGGGCTACACCTTC
NA | TRBJ1-4 | TRBV5-6 | NA | CASSQYGNEKLFF | TGTGCCAGCAGCCAGTACGGGAATGAAAAACTGTTTTTT
NA | TRBJ1-1 | TRBV25-1 | TRBD1 | CASSEFFPGGLRTEAFF | TGTGCCAGCAGTGAATTTTTCCCAGGGGGGTTACGGACTGAAGCTTTCTTT
NA | TRBJ1-2 | TRBV28 | NA | CASSLGRIYGYTF | TGTGCCAGCAGTTTAGGACGGATTTATGGCTACACCTTC
NA | TRBJ2-7 | TRBV6-6 | TRBD1 | CASSGRDRVYEQYF | TGTGCCAGCAGTGGGCGGGACAGGGTTTACGAGCAGTACTTC
NA | TRBJ2-3 | TRBV6-4 | TRBD1 | CASIYGQGHVYTQYF | TGTGCCAGCATATACGGACAGGGCCACGTGTATACGCAGTATTTT
NA | TRBJ2-1 | TRBV27 | NA | CASRLYGGPMTYNEQFF | TGTGCCAGCAGATTATACGGGGGCCCTATGACTTACAATGAGCAGTTCTTC
NA | TRBJ2-3 | TRBV18 | TRBD2 | CASSPQGLAGVADTQYF | TGTGCCAGCTCGCCCCAAGGTCTAGCGGGAGTCGCGGATACGCAGTATTTT
NA | TRBJ2-6 | TRBV6-5 | NA | CASSYSIAGGANVLTF | TGTGCCAGCAGTTACTCGATAGCAGGCGGAGCCAACGTCCTGACTTTC
NA | TRBJ2-1 | TRBV5-1 | NA | CASSSRSGGNEQFF | TGCGCCAGCAGTAGTAGGTCCGGTGGGAATGAGCAGTTCTTC
NA | TRBJ1-4 | TRBV6-5 | NA | CASSLLRGTNEKLFF | TGTGCCAGCAGTTTACTAAGGGGAACTAATGAAAAACTGTTTTTT
once | TRBJ1-2 | TRBV27 | NA | CASSLSVSYGYTF | TGTGCCAGCAGTTTATCAGTCAGCTATGGCTACACCTTC
NA | TRBJ2-1 | TRBV6-5 | NA | CASSRLEGNEQFF | TGTGCCAGCAGTAGGCTGGAGGGGAATGAGCAGTTCTTC
NA | TRBJ2-3 | TRBV28 | TRBD2 | CASKSGRADADTQYF | TGTGCCAGCAAAAGCGGGAGGGCCGACGCAGATACGCAGTATTTT
once | TRBJ1-1 | TRBV15 | NA | CATSTTQGSQNTEAFF | TGTGCCACCAGCACAACTCAAGGCAGCCAGAACACTGAAGCTTTCTTT
NA | TRBJ1-1 | TRBV27 | NA | CASRLGRNTEAFF | TGTGCCAGCAGACTTGGGCGCAACACTGAAGCTTTCTTT
NA | TRBJ2-7 | TRBV28 | TRBD1 | CASSPGTGWYEQYF | TGTGCCAGCAGTCCTGGGACAGGGTGGTACGAGCAGTACTTC
NA | TRBJ2-3 | TRBV12-5 | NA | CASGLGADRTDTQYF | TGTGCTAGTGGTTTGGGGGCAGACCGCACAGATACGCAGTATTTT